One and the same sample provided the 24 T cell receptor beta chains below, sequenced in a study of blood T cell repertoires in COVID-19. The repertoire was sequenced with immunoSEQ multiplex PCR; TCRdb's copy has only in-frame clones and lacks some. The data show 200,000 to 250,000 clones, approximately 83% seen once. The specimen sequenced was PBMCs or T cells enriched from blood (not recorded which). The source of these receptors is a woman aged 40 to 49 who had been exposed to COVID-19.

The chain couples TRBV9 to TRBJ2-7; TRBD1 matches 9 bases. J lost 4 bases, V lost 0 bases, and 8 bases had no gene match. CDR1 SGDLS and CDR2 YYNGEE come from the germline V gene. This CDR3 comprises 16 residues. The CDR3 spells CASSVATGTGPYEQYF. CDR3 sequence (DNA): TGTGCCAGCAGCGTAGCTACGGGGACAGGGCCTTACGAGCAGTACTTC.

The chain recombines TRBV6-5 with TRBJ1-5, with D unclear. The CDR3 contains 15 residues. The germline V gene has CDR1 MNHEY and CDR2 SVGAGI. The V end was cut by 7 bases, the J end by 0 bases, with 13 bases between. In nucleotides, the CDR3 is TGTGCCAGCACGGGTCGATACTATAGCAATCAGCCCCAGCATTTT. Amino acid sequence: CASTGRYYSNQPQHF.

The V and J genes are TRBV28 and TRBJ1-1; D is possibly TRBD1 (5 bases). This CDR3 has 14 amino acids. Trimming took off 4 bases at V and 6 bases at J, with 15 bases between the two ends. Germline CDR1 MDHEN, CDR2 SYDVKM. CDR3 in amino acids: CASSSHTGGAEAFF. For the CDR3, the DNA is TGTGCCAGCAGTTCCCATACGGGGGGGGCTGAAGCTTTCTTT. The full variable domain, in which reference TRBV28 and TRBJ1-1 provide the parts outside the CDR3, is DVKVTQSSRYLVKRTGEKVFLECVQDMDHENMFWYRQDPGLGLRLIYFSYDVKMKEKGDIPEGYSVSREKKERFSLILESASTNQTSMYLCASSSHTGGAEAFFGQGTRLTVV.

V and J are TRBV7-9 and TRBJ1-2, with 9 bases lining up with TRBD1. The CDR3 is 17 residues long. V was pared by 4 bases and J by 0 bases, with 9 bases of the junction left unmatched. Germline loops: CDR1 SEHNR, CDR2 FQNEAQ (reference sequence). The CDR3 sequence is CASSSNGQGLSNYGYTF. The DNA of the CDR3 is TGTGCCAGCAGCTCTAATGGACAGGGGCTATCTAACTATGGCTACACCTTC. Complete variable domain (other parts from reference TRBV7-9 and TRBJ1-2): DTGVSQNPRHKITKRGQNVTFRCDPISEHNRLYWYRQTLGQGPEFLTYFQNEAQLEKSRLLSDRFSAERPKGSFSTLEIQRTEQGDSAMYLCASSSNGQGLSNYGYTFGSGTRLTVV.

The chain uses TRBV4-2 and TRBJ2-3, with 11 bases fitting TRBD2. The V and J ends lost 4 bases and 5 bases, in that order; junction bases with no gene match: 11. Germline V gene sequence: CDR1 LGHNA, CDR2 YNFKEQ. The CDR3 runs 17 residues. The CDR3 protein is CASSLGGSGGARDTQYF. In DNA form, the CDR3 reads TGTGCCAGCAGCCTGGGCGGTAGCGGGGGGGCGAGAGATACGCAGTATTTT.

The genes are TRBV5-4 and TRBJ2-3; tentatively, D is TRBD1 (6 bases). This CDR3 is 15 amino acids long. CDR1 SGHNT and CDR2 YYREEE come from the germline V gene (reference sequence). Between the trimmed V and J ends, which lost 3 bases and 0 bases, there was a span of 11 bases. In DNA form, the CDR3 reads TGTGCCAGCAGCTCCCGACAGGAGAGCACAGATACGCAGTATTTT. Translating it yields CASSSRQESTDTQYF.

This sequence joins TRBV28 and TRBJ2-7, with D perhaps matching TRBD1 (5 bases). Germline lookup yields CDR1 MDHEN and CDR2 SYDVKM. V was clipped by 4 bases and J by 0 bases, with 13 bases between them. The CDR3 is made up of 15 amino acids. The CDR3 DNA reads TGTGCCAGCAGTTCCACGGACACCTTCTCCTACGAGCAGTACTTC. It encodes CASSSTDTFSYEQYF.

Many counts were recorded for this clone. The chain has TRBV3-1 (or the pseudogene TRBV3-2) and TRBJ1-1; no clear D gene. Germline CDR1 reads LGHDT; CDR2 reads YNNKEL (reference sequence). The CDR3 spans 16 residues. Trimming removed 4 bases from V and 4 bases from J, with 19 bases in between. CDR3 sequence (DNA): TGTGCCAGCAGCCCAAGAAGCAACGGCGGGGTCACTGAAGCTTTCTTT. Translating gives CASSPRSNGGVTEAFF.

The CDR3, as DNA: TGTGCCAGCAGCTCGGACAGGTCCCAAGAGACCCAGTACTTC. As protein: CASSSDRSQETQYF. This chain links TRBV7-2 with TRBJ2-5; 7 bases map to TRBD1. This CDR3 contains 14 residues. Per germline, CDR1 SGHTA and CDR2 FQGNSA. V shed 4 bases and J 1 base; nucleotides not matched to a gene: 3.

The chain is built from TRBV9 and TRBJ2-3; the D gene is possibly TRBD2 (5 bases). The V end was cut by 0 bases, the J end by 10 bases, with 9 bases between. This CDR3 contains 12 residues. CDR1 SGDLS and CDR2 YYNGEE come from the germline V gene. The CDR3 DNA reads as TGTGCCAGCAGCGTAGGGAGGTCTTCGCAGTATTTT. Translation: CASSVGRSSQYF.

V usage is TRBV21-1 and J usage is TRBJ1-2; the table's D call of TRBD1 was not tested on the DNA. TRBV21-1 is reported as a pseudogene. The CDR3 has 13 amino acids. The CDR3 region has the DNA TGTGCCAGCAGCAAAGGACAGGGCTGGGGCTACACCTTC. Its translation is CASSKGQGWGYTF.

The CDR3 here is CASSSRREEYGYTF. The CDR3 nucleotides are TGTGCCAGTAGTTCCAGGCGGGAGGAGTATGGCTACACCTTC. The chain links TRBV19 to TRBJ1-2; D not resolved. V shed 5 bases and J shed 5 bases, with 15 bases lying between them. CDR3 length equals 14 residues. Germline V CDR1 and CDR2: LNHDA, SQIVND (reference sequence).

This clone turned up a few times. V and J are TRBV2 and TRBJ1-2, with D possibly being TRBD1 (6 bases). Germline V CDR1 and CDR2: SNHLY, FYNNEI. This CDR3 has 14 residues. Trimming removed 10 bases at V and 2 bases at J, with 17 bases between. CDR3 nucleotides: TGTGCCACCACCAGATCAGGGGCAAACTATGGCTACACCTTC. This gives the protein CATTRSGANYGYTF.

The V and J genes are TRBV20-1 and TRBJ1-2, with a weak D call TRBD1 (6 bases). Germline loops: CDR1 DFQATT, CDR2 SNEGSKA (reference sequence). CDR3 length equals 15 residues. The ends were cut back, 3 bases at V and 5 bases at J, with 19 bases in the middle. For the CDR3, the DNA is TGCAGTGCTAGTTCAGGGGCGTTAAGTCATTATGGCTACACCTTC. Its translation is CSASSGALSHYGYTF.

J is TRBJ2-5 and V is TRBV6-2 or TRBV6-3; the match to TRBD1 covers 8 bases. Trimming took 6 bases from V and 1 from J; bases not matched to a gene: 7. This CDR3 is built from 15 residues. The germline gives CDR1 MNHEY, CDR2 SVGEGT. The CDR3 protein is CASSKTGTGQETQYF. Written as DNA, the CDR3 is TGTGCCAGCAGCAAAACCGGGACAGGCCAAGAGACCCAGTACTTC.

The chain carries TRBV2 and TRBJ2-7; TRBD2 might be the D (6 bases). V shed 8 bases and J shed 3 bases, with 14 bases lying between them. Germline V CDR1 and CDR2: SNHLY, FYNNEI. This CDR3 has 13 residues. This CDR3 reads CASLPGLFYEQYF. CDR3 bases: TGTGCCAGCCTTCCGGGACTGTTCTACGAGCAGTACTTC.

The chain couples TRBV9 to TRBJ1-1, with D perhaps TRBD1 (5 bases). The germline CDR1 and CDR2 sequences are SGDLS and YYNGEE. Trimming removed 4 bases at V and 9 bases at J, with 19 bases between. This CDR3 is built from 14 residues. The CDR3 coding sequence is TGTGCCAGCAGCCCCGGCTACGGGGGGGGTAAAGCTTTCTTT. As protein: CASSPGYGGGKAFF.

The count of this clone is one. The chain employs TRBV27 and TRBJ2-1, with 14 positions matching TRBD2. With V trimmed by 5 bases and J by 0 bases, 15 bases remained unmatched. The CDR3 has 21 residues. Per the germline V gene, CDR1 is MNHEY and CDR2 is SMNVEV (reference sequence). This chain's CDR3 is CASSPRGTSGGSHSSYNEQFF. CDR3 DNA sequence: TGTGCCAGCAGTCCAAGGGGGACTAGCGGGGGCTCTCATAGCTCCTACAATGAGCAGTTCTTC.

This clone has just a few counts. This chain connects TRBV7-2 to TRBJ1-4, with 7 positions matching TRBD1. V lost 5 bases, J lost 4 bases, and 4 bases stayed unmatched. CDR3 length: 14 residues. CDR1 is SGHTA, CDR2 FQGNSA, per germline. The CDR3 sequence is CASSGRGVNEKLFF. In DNA, the CDR3 is TGTGCCAGCAGCGGCAGGGGGGTTAATGAAAAACTGTTTTTT.

This sequence joins TRBV28 and TRBJ2-3, with 9 nucleotides matching TRBD2. V was clipped by 1 base and J by 5 bases; unmatched bases: 7. Germline values: CDR1 MDHEN, CDR2 SYDVKM. The CDR3 runs 16 residues. The CDR3, as DNA: TGTGCCAGCAGTTTATTGGGGCGGGGGGGCAGAGATACGCAGTATTTT. This codes for CASSLLGRGGRDTQYF.

The V call is TRBV3-1 (or the pseudogene TRBV3-2), the J call TRBJ2-3, with 8 bases aligning to TRBD2. The ends lost 3 bases at V and 12 bases at J; junction bases unmatched: 20. CDR3 size: 17 residues. Germline CDR1 LGHDT, CDR2 YNNKEL (reference sequence). Here the CDR3 DNA reads TGTGCCAGCAGCCACCCCTTAACGGGGGGGCGATTAGCGGCACAGTATTTT. Encoded protein: CASSHPLTGGRLAAQYF.

The chain links TRBV19 to TRBJ2-3; TRBD2 matches 9 bases. V was pared by 9 bases and J by 1 base, with 11 bases of the junction left unmatched. This CDR3 is 16 amino acids long. Germline assignment: CDR1 LNHDA and CDR2 SQIVND (reference sequence). This chain's CDR3 is CASRRGGQIGTDTQYF. In DNA, the CDR3 is TGTGCCAGCCGGCGGGGGGGGCAAATAGGCACAGATACGCAGTATTTT.

This chain links TRBV5-6 with TRBJ1-1, with D perhaps TRBD1 (6 bases). Germline loops: CDR1 SGHDT, CDR2 YYEEEE. V was shortened by 2 bases and J by 1 base, with 9 bases between the two germline ends. The CDR3 has 14 amino acids. The chain's CDR3 is CASSLVGGNTEAFF. CDR3 bases: TGTGCCAGCAGCTTAGTAGGGGGGAACACTGAAGCTTTCTTT.

The V call is TRBV5-4, the J call TRBJ1-2; D gene uncertain. The germline gives CDR1 SGHNT, CDR2 YYREEE (reference sequence). The CDR3 spans 14 residues. V dropped 0 bases and J dropped 2 bases, with 8 bases sitting between them. Written as DNA, the CDR3 is TGTGCCAGCAGCTTGGACCCAGGAAACTATGGCTACACCTTC. Translation: CASSLDPGNYGYTF.